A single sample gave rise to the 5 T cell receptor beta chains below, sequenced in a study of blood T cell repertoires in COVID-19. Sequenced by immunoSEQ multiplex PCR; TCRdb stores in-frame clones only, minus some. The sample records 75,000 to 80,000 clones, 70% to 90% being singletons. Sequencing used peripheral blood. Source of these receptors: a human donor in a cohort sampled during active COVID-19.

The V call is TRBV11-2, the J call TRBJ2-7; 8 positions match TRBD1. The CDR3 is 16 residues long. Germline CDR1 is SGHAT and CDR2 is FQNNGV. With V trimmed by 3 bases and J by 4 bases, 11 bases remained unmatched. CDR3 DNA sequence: TGTGCCAGCAGCTTCGGTGGGTCAGGGGGCTGGTACGAGCAGTACTTC. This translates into CASSFGGSGGWYEQYF. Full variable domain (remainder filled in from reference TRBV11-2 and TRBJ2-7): EAGVAQSPRYKIIEKRQSVAFWCNPISGHATLYWYQQILGQGPKLLIQFQNNGVVDDSQLPKDRFSAERLKGVDSTLKIQPAKLEDSAVYLCASSFGGSGGWYEQYFGPGTRLTVT.

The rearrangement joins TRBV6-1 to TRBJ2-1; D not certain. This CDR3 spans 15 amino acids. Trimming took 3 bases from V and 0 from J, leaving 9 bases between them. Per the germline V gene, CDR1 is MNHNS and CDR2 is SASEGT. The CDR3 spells CASSEGTRSYNEQFF. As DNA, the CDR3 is TGTGCCAGCAGTGAGGGCACCCGCTCCTACAATGAGCAGTTCTTC.

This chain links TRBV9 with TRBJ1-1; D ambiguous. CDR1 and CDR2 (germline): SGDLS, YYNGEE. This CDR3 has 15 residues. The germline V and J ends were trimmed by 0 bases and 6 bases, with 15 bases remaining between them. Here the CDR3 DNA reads TGTGCCAGCAGCGTAGGGACTTTTTCGGGCGCTGAAGCTTTCTTT. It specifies CASSVGTFSGAEAFF.

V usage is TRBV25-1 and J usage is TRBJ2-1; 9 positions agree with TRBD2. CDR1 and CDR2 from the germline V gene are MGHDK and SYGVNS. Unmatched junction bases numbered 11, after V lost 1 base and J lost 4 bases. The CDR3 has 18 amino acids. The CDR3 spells CASSESQGVAGVYNEQFF. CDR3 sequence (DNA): TGTGCCAGCAGTGAATCCCAGGGGGTAGCGGGAGTTTACAATGAGCAGTTCTTC.

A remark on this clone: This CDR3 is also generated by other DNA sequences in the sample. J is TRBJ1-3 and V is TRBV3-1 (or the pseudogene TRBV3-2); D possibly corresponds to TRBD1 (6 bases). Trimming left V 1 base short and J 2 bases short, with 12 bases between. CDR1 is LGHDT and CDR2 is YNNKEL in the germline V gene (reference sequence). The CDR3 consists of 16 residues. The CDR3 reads CASSQVQGAPGNTIYF. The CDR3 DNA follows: TGTGCCAGCAGCCAAGTACAGGGAGCTCCTGGAAACACCATATATTTT.